Each of the 17 T cell receptor beta chains below was sequenced from the same sample in a study of blood T cell repertoires in COVID-19. TCRdb's table, derived via immunoSEQ multiplex PCR, lists solely in-frame clones and lacks some. The sample lists about 270,000 clones; 88% were seen once. Sequenced input: PBMCs or T cells enriched from blood (not recorded which). The receptors originated from a woman aged 60-75 years in a cohort exposed to, infected with or recovered from COVID-19 (not recorded which).

CDR3 nucleotide sequence: TGTGCCAGTCTCTATACCGGGACAGGGGGTTATGGCTACACCTTC. This gives the protein CASLYTGTGGYGYTF. The chain joins TRBV19 to TRBJ1-2; 11 bases map to TRBD1. J was trimmed by 5 bases and V by 8 bases; bases with no gene match: 10. CDR3 length: 15 amino acids. CDR1 LNHDA and CDR2 SQIVND come from the germline V gene (reference sequence).

The J gene is TRBJ2-5, the V gene TRBV19; 7 bases align to TRBD1. The CDR3 extends over 17 amino acids. CDR1 is LNHDA and CDR2 is SQIVND in the germline V gene (reference sequence). With V trimmed by 5 bases and J by 5 bases, 17 bases remained unmatched. CDR3 nucleotide sequence: TGTGCCAGTAGTCCGTGGACAGGCGCGTCCAGGGGGGAGACCCAGTACTTC. Amino acids: CASSPWTGASRGETQYF. Together with reference TRBV19 and TRBJ2-5, the CDR3 gives the full variable domain: DGGITQSPKYLFRKEGQNVTLSCEQNLNHDAMYWYRQDPGQGLRLIYYSQIVNDFQKGDIAEGYSVSREKKESFPLTVTSAQKNPTAFYLCASSPWTGASRGETQYFGPGTRLLVL.

This sequence joins TRBV6-2 or TRBV6-3 and TRBJ2-5; TRBD2 matches 7 bases. Unmatched junction bases numbered 15, after V lost 6 bases and J lost 5 bases. This CDR3 contains 16 residues. Germline lookup yields CDR1 MNHEY and CDR2 SVGEGT. CDR3 nucleotides: TGTGCCAGCAGCACAGAGCGGGATTCCCCCCGGGAGACCCAGTACTTC. As protein: CASSTERDSPRETQYF.

This clone was recorded once. This chain uses TRBV23-1 with TRBJ1-2; 8 bases are shared with TRBD1. TRBV23-1 is treated as an ORF (open reading frame) with a function not yet certain. The ends lost 1 base at V and 4 bases at J; junction bases unmatched: 5. CDR3 length: 15 amino acids. CDR3 loop: CASSQFIQGVYGYTF. CDR3 sequence (DNA): TGCGCCAGCAGTCAATTTATACAGGGGGTCTATGGCTACACCTTC.

With respect to this clone: Additional DNA sequences in this sample encode the identical CDR3. The J gene is TRBJ2-7, the V gene TRBV7-9; D is uncertain. The CDR3 runs 12 residues. Trimming took 1 base from V and 7 from J, leaving 8 bases between them. Germline V CDR1 and CDR2: SEHNR, FQNEAQ (reference sequence). DNA of the CDR3: TGTGCCAGCAGCTTAGATTCCGGGGAGCAGTACTTC. This encodes CASSLDSGEQYF.

The chain uses TRBV19 and TRBJ2-1; 7 bases line up with TRBD2. Per germline, CDR1 LNHDA and CDR2 SQIVND (reference sequence). Unmatched junction bases numbered 4, after V lost 4 bases and J lost 7 bases. This CDR3 spans 13 amino acids. CDR3 sequence reads: CASSSGRRNEQFF. CDR3 nucleotide sequence: TGTGCCAGTAGTAGCGGGAGACGTAATGAGCAGTTCTTC. The variable domain in full, completed from reference TRBV19 and TRBJ2-1, reads DGGITQSPKYLFRKEGQNVTLSCEQNLNHDAMYWYRQDPGQGLRLIYYSQIVNDFQKGDIAEGYSVSREKKESFPLTVTSAQKNPTAFYLCASSSGRRNEQFFGPGTRLTVL.

About this clone itself: Other nucleotide sequences in the sample specify the same CDR3. This chain connects TRBV3-1 (or the pseudogene TRBV3-2) to TRBJ1-2; 9 bases align to TRBD1. The CDR3 spans 14 residues. V gave up 10 bases and J gave up 2 bases; unmatched junction bases: 8. Germline V CDR1 and CDR2: LGHDT, YNNKEL (reference sequence). The CDR3 sequence: CATQTGTGNYGYTF. Written as DNA, the CDR3 is TGTGCCACTCAAACCGGGACAGGGAACTATGGCTACACCTTC.

The chain uses TRBV5-1 and TRBJ1-1; D might be TRBD1 (6 bases). CDR3 size: 16 residues. Germline V gives CDR1 SGHRS, CDR2 YFSETQ. Trimming stripped 4 bases from V and 4 bases from J, with 20 bases between. DNA for the CDR3: TGCGCCAGCAGCCAACTAGGGGGGGCGATGAGCACTGAAGCTTTCTTT. Its translation is CASSQLGGAMSTEAFF.

As to this clone: Other DNA sequences in this sample translate to the same CDR3. This chain uses TRBV24-1 with TRBJ2-3; 13 bases agree with TRBD2. J gave up 3 bases and V 4 bases, and 6 bases lay outside the gene matches. The CDR3 is 17 residues long. In germline, CDR1 is KGHDR, CDR2 SFDVKD. Here the CDR3 reads CATSDPGLAGVTDTQYF. The CDR3 DNA sequence: TGTGCCACCAGTGACCCCGGACTAGCGGGGGTTACAGATACGCAGTATTTT.

The rearrangement joins TRBV30 to TRBJ1-1; no firm D call. V was shortened by 2 bases and J by 5 bases, with 6 bases between the two germline ends. The CDR3 spans 11 residues. Germline lookup yields CDR1 GTSNPN and CDR2 SVGIG (reference sequence). CDR3 loop: CAWSRGTEAFF. The DNA of the CDR3 is TGTGCCTGGAGTAGAGGGACTGAAGCTTTCTTT.

The chain recombines TRBV4-1 with TRBJ2-1, with D tentatively TRBD2 (6 bases). V gave up 0 bases and J gave up 6 bases, with 12 bases separating them. Looked up from germline, CDR1 is MGHRA and CDR2 is YSYEKL. The CDR3 loop spans 15 amino acids. The CDR3 DNA follows: TGCGCCAGCAGCCAAGACCCGGGAGCGGGCAATGAGCAGTTCTTC. It specifies CASSQDPGAGNEQFF.

The V call is TRBV14, the J call TRBJ2-7, with TRBD2 matching 12 bases. This CDR3 is built from 20 residues. Trimming took 0 bases from V and 4 from J; bases not matched to a gene: 16. Germline lookup yields CDR1 SGHDN and CDR2 FVKESK. The CDR3 DNA reads TGTGCCAGCAGCCAAGATTCCCCAGGGCGGACTAGCGGGACGAGATACGAGCAGTACTTC. Translation: CASSQDSPGRTSGTRYEQYF.

The chain couples TRBV5-4 to TRBJ2-7; D possibly corresponds to TRBD1 (5 bases). CDR3 length: 13 residues. Trimming removed 4 bases at V and 4 bases at J, with 12 bases between. CDR1 SGHNT and CDR2 YYREEE come from the germline V gene (reference sequence). CDR3 DNA: TGTGCCAGCAGCGTTTCAGGGTTTTACGAGCAGTACTTC. Translated: CASSVSGFYEQYF. Full variable domain (outside the CDR3, taken from reference TRBV5-4 and TRBJ2-7): ETGVTQSPTHLIKTRGQQVTLRCSSQSGHNTVSWYQQALGQGPQFIFQYYREEENGRGNFPPRFSGLQFPNYSSELNVNALELDDSALYLCASSVSGFYEQYFGPGTRLTVT.

V and J are TRBV11-2 and TRBJ1-6; D is unresolved. V was trimmed by 1 base and J by 0 bases, leaving 10 bases between them. The CDR3 loop spans 17 amino acids. The germline V gene encodes CDR1 SGHAT and CDR2 FQNNGV. CDR3 coding DNA: TGTGCCAGCAGCTTAGGGGCGCATAGCTCCTATAATTCACCCCTCCACTTT. This translates into CASSLGAHSSYNSPLHF.

This clone was counted a single time. The J gene is TRBJ2-5, the V gene TRBV24-1; the match to TRBD1 covers 7 bases. The V gene's germline CDR1 is KGHDR and CDR2 SFDVKD. This CDR3 region has 15 residues. V lost 1 base, J lost 5 bases, and 6 bases stayed unmatched. The CDR3 loop is CATSDLTGAGETQYF. The CDR3 region has the DNA TGTGCCACCAGTGATTTAACAGGGGCAGGGGAGACCCAGTACTTC.

The rearrangement links TRBV7-6 to TRBJ1-1; 9 positions agree with TRBD1. There are 17 residues in the CDR3. V was pared by 3 bases and J by 1 base, with 9 bases of the junction left unmatched. Germline V gene data show CDR1 as SGHVS and CDR2 as FNYEAQ. The CDR3 loop is CASSFYLRTGANTEAFF. DNA of the CDR3: TGTGCCAGCAGCTTTTATCTAAGGACAGGGGCGAACACTGAAGCTTTCTTT.

The gene calls are TRBV28 and TRBJ1-6; D remains unclear. CDR3 length: 17 amino acids. Trimming stripped 5 bases from V and 0 bases from J, with 14 bases between. Germline CDR1 reads MDHEN; CDR2 reads SYDVKM. The CDR3 sequence is CASSPPVRSSYNSPLHF. The CDR3 DNA reads as TGTGCCAGCAGTCCGCCGGTCCGGAGCTCCTATAATTCACCCCTCCACTTT.